Below, one TCR beta chain is given with its context. This record belongs to a study of blood T cell repertoires in COVID-19. Study as a whole: Donors in the United States, Italy and Spain gave samples during acute or convalescent COVID-19.

The germline V and J ends were trimmed by 5 bases and 3 bases, with 8 bases remaining between them. CDR1 and CDR2 from the germline V gene are KGHSH and LQKENI. The CDR3 is made up of 12 amino acids. Per the original data handling: Counts of nucleated cells, estimated from reference gene primer amplification, were obtained. Clones were sequenced by immunoSEQ multiplex PCR, and TCRdb holds only the in-frame ones, with some missing. Clonal size and the V and J genes are those of that table, whereas D and trimming came from the DNA. The table lists about 37,000 clones, roughly 78% of them singletons. The rearrangement joins TRBV18 to TRBJ2-7; D possibly corresponds to TRBD1 (6 bases). This receptor was identified in a woman in her 70s with acute or convalescent COVID-19. The sequenced material came from peripheral blood. The CDR3 spells CASSGRGYEQYF. Written as DNA, the CDR3 is TGTGCCAGCTCAGGCAGGGGCTACGAGCAGTACTTC.